This TCR beta chain emerged from a study of shared clonotypes between healthy human individuals. In the original workflow: ImmunoSEQ gave junction-only sequences without quality scores, so filtering differed. Generated by immunoSEQ multiplex PCR, the TCRdb table keeps only in-frame clones and is missing some. That table is the source of V, J and clone size, and D and trimming were worked out from the DNA. The table shows under 600,000 clones, with 60% to 80% occurring only once. Donors were healthy HIV-negative adults without recent acute infections or vaccinations. V lost 3 bases to trimming and J lost 0 bases, with 13 bases between them. Per the germline V gene, CDR1 is SGHRS and CDR2 is YFSETQ. The CDR3 sequence is 16 residues long.

J is TRBJ1-3 and V is TRBV5-1; unclear D gene. This receptor was taken from a woman aged 40 to 50 in good health. Some clones in this sample may be carry-over from other donors' samples. The specimen sequenced was PBMCs. In nucleotides, the CDR3 is TGCGCCAGCAGCTACACACAACAGAGCTCTGGAAACACCATATATTTT. Protein sequence: CASSYTQQSSGNTIYF.